Listed below are T cell receptor beta chains from one sample, sequenced in a study of cytomegalovirus exposure and HLA in healthy donors. Generated by immunoSEQ multiplex PCR, the TCRdb table keeps only in-frame clones and is missing some. The sample contains about 160,000 clones, approximately 96% of which appear only once. Sequencing input: PBMCs. The receptors originated from a woman aged 18-29 years in good health and CMV-seronegative. Each CDR3 is given with its conserved first and last residue. Fields, in order: CDR3 DNA, CDR3 protein, V gene, D gene, clone size, J gene. The D gene is left open where the match is weak. Where a row states a size, it is once, few, many or the class of an expanded clone; other rows omit it.

TGTGCCAGCACCTTACGCCCGGGCAGGGGGAAGTTTGGCTACACCTTC | CASTLRPGRGKFGYTF | TRBV6-6 | TRBD1 | . | TRBJ1-2
TGTGCCTGGAGTGTTGCAGACAGGAGTTATGGCTACACCTTC | CAWSVADRSYGYTF | TRBV30 | . | . | TRBJ1-2
TGTGCCAGCAGCGCCTCACGGGGATTCCCCGGGGAGCTGTTTTTT | CASSASRGFPGELFF | TRBV9 | . | . | TRBJ2-2
TGTGCCAGCAGTTTACAGTATAGCAATCAGCCCCAGCATTTT | CASSLQYSNQPQHF | TRBV6-5 | . | . | TRBJ1-5
TGCGCCAGCAGCTTCCTGGGCCACTCGAACACCGGGGAGCTGTTTTTT | CASSFLGHSNTGELFF | TRBV5-1 | . | . | TRBJ2-2
TGTGCCAGTAGTTCGCAGGGCGGAGGGAATGAAAAACTGTTTTTT | CASSSQGGGNEKLFF | TRBV19 | . | few | TRBJ1-4
TGTGCCAGCAGCGGGGGGACAGGGGGTAATTCACCCCTCCACTTT | CASSGGTGGNSPLHF | TRBV9 | TRBD1 | . | TRBJ1-6
TGTGCCAGCATCCGACTACGAATCAATGAGCAGTTCTTC | CASIRLRINEQFF | TRBV2 | . | . | TRBJ2-1
TGCGCCAGCAGTGAGTATGGGGGGGCGAGGAACACTGAAGCTTTCTTT | CASSEYGGARNTEAFF | TRBV10-1 | . | . | TRBJ1-1
TGTGCCAGCAGCCCCTACGGGGGGGCTAAAAACATTCAGTACTTC | CASSPYGGAKNIQYF | TRBV7-3 | TRBD2 | . | TRBJ2-4
TGTGCCAGCAGCTTAGTGACAGGTGGGACCGGGGAGCTGTTTTTT | CASSLVTGGTGELFF | TRBV7-9 | . | . | TRBJ2-2
TGTGCCTGGAGCCAAAACTATGGCTACACCTTC | CAWSQNYGYTF | TRBV30 | . | . | TRBJ1-2
TGTGCCAGCAGGTCGGGGGGGGGACCCAAAAACATTCAGTACTTC | CASRSGGGPKNIQYF | TRBV2 | TRBD2 | . | TRBJ2-4
TGCGCCAGCAGCCAAGATCGTAGTAGCGGGGCTAGCACAGATACGCAGTATTTT | CASSQDRSSGASTDTQYF | TRBV4-1 | TRBD2 | . | TRBJ2-3
TGTGCCAGCAGCTTAGGCTCTCAGGAGCAGTACTTC | CASSLGSQEQYF | TRBV7-9 | . | . | TRBJ2-7
TGCGCCAGCAGCTTGGGCAGGGCCGTGAACACCGGGGAGCTGTTTTTT | CASSLGRAVNTGELFF | TRBV5-1 | . | . | TRBJ2-2
TGCGCCAGCAGCTCGGGGGACAGGGTGGGTGAGCAGTACTTC | CASSSGDRVGEQYF | TRBV5-1 | TRBD1 | . | TRBJ2-7
TGTGCCAGCAGGACAGCGAACACCGGGGAGCTGTTTTTT | CASRTANTGELFF | TRBV6-1 | . | . | TRBJ2-2
TGTGCCAGCAGCAGCTACGAGAGGAATAACTATGGCTACACCTTC | CASSSYERNNYGYTF | TRBV5-5 | . | . | TRBJ1-2
TGTGCCAGCAGGGAGGAACAAGGTTACACTGAAGCTTTCTTT | CASREEQGYTEAFF | TRBV2 | . | . | TRBJ1-1